This T cell receptor (beta chain) was sequenced for a study of T cell changes during pregnancy in multiple sclerosis. Assay: immunoSEQ multiplex PCR; the TCRdb copy retains only in-frame clones and omits some. Here the sample spans around 74,000 clones, 80% to 90% being singletons. V gave up 5 bases and J gave up 11 bases, with 12 bases separating them. Germline V CDR1 and CDR2: SEHNR, FQNEAQ (reference sequence). This CDR3 spans 11 amino acids. The chain employs TRBV7-9 and TRBJ1-1; D is unclear. The sample here was peripheral blood, taken before pregnancy. The sequence came from a female donor with multiple sclerosis, enrolled in a pregnancy study. CDR3 DNA: TGTGCCAGCAGCCGCGGGCTGAGGGCTTTCTTT. This encodes CASSRGLRAFF.